The 27 T cell receptor beta chains below come from one sample, sequenced in a study of OX40 agonist ivuxolimab in advanced cancers. The protocol was immunoSEQ multiplex PCR, while the TCRdb copy is restricted to in-frame clones and leaves out a portion. Here the sample spans tens of thousands of clones, around 90% being singletons. The sequences come from CD4+ or CD8+ T cells sorted from blood, collected in a trial of the OX40 agonist ivuxolimab. These receptors came from an adult with an advanced solid tumor such as melanoma, head and neck, liver or kidney cancer.

The chain links TRBV19 to TRBJ1-1; TRBD1 aligns across 7 bases. There are 17 residues in the CDR3. Trimming cost V 1 base and J 0 bases; bases outside gene matches: 8. Germline CDR1 reads LNHDA; CDR2 reads SQIVND (reference sequence). The CDR3 DNA sequence: TGTGCCAGTAGTATAGGGCCACGACAGGGATTGAACACTGAAGCTTTCTTT. Protein sequence: CASSIGPRQGLNTEAFF.

The chain recombines TRBV10-2 with TRBJ2-7, with 8 bases fitting TRBD2. Per germline, CDR1 WSHSY and CDR2 SAAADI. With 3 bases clipped from V and 4 bases from J, the junction kept 5 bases outside the gene matches. The length of the CDR3 is 14 residues. The CDR3 region is CASSDLAGSYEQYF. CDR3 in DNA: TGCGCCAGCAGTGATCTAGCGGGTTCATACGAGCAGTACTTC.

The V and J genes are TRBV9 and TRBJ1-2; no firm D call. In germline, CDR1 is SGDLS, CDR2 YYNGEE. The V and J ends lost 2 bases and 8 bases respectively, with 10 bases between them. The CDR3 length is 12 residues. CDR3 residues: CASSVPTLGYTF. For the CDR3, the DNA is TGTGCCAGCAGCGTGCCCACTTTAGGCTACACCTTC.

The CDR3 DNA reads TGTGCCAGCAGCGCGACAGATAGCAATCAGCCCCAGCATTTT. Amino acid sequence: CASSATDSNQPQHF. This chain joins TRBV7-9 and TRBJ1-5, with D perhaps TRBD1 (5 bases). Trimming stripped 5 bases from V and 0 bases from J, with 8 bases between. Germline-derived CDR1 and CDR2 are SEHNR and FQNEAQ (reference sequence). The CDR3 loop spans 14 amino acids. Looking up the rest from reference TRBV7-9 and TRBJ1-5 gives the full variable domain: DTGVSQNPRHKITKRGQNVTFRCDPISEHNRLYWYRQTLGQGPEFLTYFQNEAQLEKSRLLSDRFSAERPKGSFSTLEIQRTEQGDSAMYLCASSATDSNQPQHFGDGTRLSIL.

V gene TRBV30 combines with J gene TRBJ1-5; D not resolved. Trimming cost V 1 base and J 5 bases, with 9 bases left between them. This CDR3 is 13 amino acids long. Per the germline V gene, CDR1 is GTSNPN and CDR2 is SVGIG (reference sequence). CDR3: CAWSERSYQPQHF. The CDR3, as DNA: TGTGCCTGGAGTGAAAGGTCGTATCAGCCCCAGCATTTT. Supplemented by reference TRBV30 and TRBJ1-5, the full variable domain reads SQTIHQWPATLVQPVGSPLSLECTVEGTSNPNLYWYRQAAGRGLQLLFYSVGIGQISSEVPQNLSASRPQDRQFILSSKKLLLSDSGFYLCAWSERSYQPQHFGDGTRLSIL.

The rearrangement joins TRBV28 to TRBJ2-1; 9 bases fit TRBD2. The CDR3 extends over 16 amino acids. J gave up 7 bases and V 7 bases, and 14 bases lay outside the gene matches. Germline assignment: CDR1 MDHEN and CDR2 SYDVKM. The CDR3 sequence is CASTSPRREGRNEQFF. The CDR3 DNA reads as TGTGCCAGCACCTCCCCCCGGCGGGAGGGCCGGAATGAGCAGTTCTTC.

This chain joins TRBV19 and TRBJ2-5, with D unresolved. The germline gives CDR1 LNHDA, CDR2 SQIVND (reference sequence). CDR3 length: 13 residues. Trimming removed 3 bases from V and 2 bases from J, with 7 bases in between. This CDR3 reads CASSIGPQETQYF. As DNA, the CDR3 is TGTGCCAGTAGTATCGGCCCACAAGAGACCCAGTACTTC. Complete variable domain (other parts from reference TRBV19 and TRBJ2-5): DGGITQSPKYLFRKEGQNVTLSCEQNLNHDAMYWYRQDPGQGLRLIYYSQIVNDFQKGDIAEGYSVSREKKESFPLTVTSAQKNPTAFYLCASSIGPQETQYFGPGTRLLVL.

The chain carries TRBV7-9 and TRBJ1-2; 7 nucleotides match TRBD1. Germline V CDR1 and CDR2: SEHNR, FQNEAQ (reference sequence). This CDR3 spans 14 amino acids. With 6 bases clipped from V and 6 bases from J, the junction kept 10 bases outside the gene matches. The CDR3 sequence is CASRVPGQIHGYTF. CDR3 sequence (DNA): TGTGCCAGCAGGGTACCGGGACAGATCCATGGCTACACCTTC. Together with reference TRBV7-9 and TRBJ1-2, the CDR3 gives the full variable domain: DTGVSQNPRHKITKRGQNVTFRCDPISEHNRLYWYRQTLGQGPEFLTYFQNEAQLEKSRLLSDRFSAERPKGSFSTLEIQRTEQGDSAMYLCASRVPGQIHGYTFGSGTRLTVV.

This chain joins TRBV27 and TRBJ2-7; 9 bases are shared with TRBD1. CDR3 length: 15 residues. J lost 5 bases, V lost 2 bases, and 7 bases had no gene match. The germline V gene encodes CDR1 MNHEY and CDR2 SMNVEV (reference sequence). In nucleotides, the CDR3 is TGTGCCAGCAGTTTACGGACAGGGGTTCTAAACGAGCAGTACTTC. Translation: CASSLRTGVLNEQYF.

This clone was recorded once. J is TRBJ1-1 and V is TRBV19; D is uncertain. The CDR3 loop spans 16 amino acids. The germline V gene encodes CDR1 LNHDA and CDR2 SQIVND (reference sequence). V gave up 2 bases and J gave up 0 bases, with 13 bases separating them. The CDR3 loop reads CASSISGVILNTEAFF. DNA of the CDR3: TGTGCCAGTAGTATAAGCGGGGTCATCTTGAACACTGAAGCTTTCTTT.

The rearrangement uses TRBV7-9 and TRBJ2-5, with D tentatively TRBD1 or TRBD2 (5 bases each). Germline CDR1 reads SEHNR; CDR2 reads FQNEAQ (reference sequence). There are 15 residues in the CDR3. Trimming removed 3 bases from V and 3 bases from J, with 14 bases in between. The CDR3 loop is CASSLGPKSEETQYF. As DNA, the CDR3 is TGTGCCAGCAGCTTGGGACCCAAATCCGAAGAGACCCAGTACTTC. The complete variable domain, with remaining parts taken from reference TRBV7-9 and TRBJ2-5, reads DTGVSQNPRHKITKRGQNVTFRCDPISEHNRLYWYRQTLGQGPEFLTYFQNEAQLEKSRLLSDRFSAERPKGSFSTLEIQRTEQGDSAMYLCASSLGPKSEETQYFGPGTRLLVL.

The genes are TRBV5-6 and TRBJ2-7, with 9 bases aligning to TRBD2. Germline CDR1 and CDR2: SGHDT and YYEEEE. V lost 4 bases, J lost 6 bases, and 17 bases stayed unmatched. CDR3 length equals 17 residues. CDR3 sequence reads: CASSPPVAREGSGEQYF. For the CDR3, the DNA is TGTGCCAGCAGCCCCCCCGTGGCGCGGGAGGGCTCGGGCGAGCAGTACTTC.

As to this clone: Other DNA sequences within the sample encode an identical CDR3. V gene TRBV28 combines with J gene TRBJ2-2; 7 bases agree with TRBD2. Germline-derived CDR1 and CDR2 are MDHEN and SYDVKM. Trimming at V came to 2 bases and at J to 3 bases, leaving 0 bases not matched to a gene. The CDR3 has 14 residues. CDR3 DNA: TGTGCCAGCAGTTTAGCGGGAGACACCGGGGAGCTGTTTTTT. This translates into CASSLAGDTGELFF.

This chain links TRBV9 with TRBJ2-5; a possible D gene is TRBD2 (5 bases). The CDR3 contains 15 residues. Germline loops: CDR1 SGDLS, CDR2 YYNGEE. V was clipped by 3 bases and J by 5 bases, with 17 bases between them. CDR3 nucleotides: TGTGCCAGCAGCGCCGAGGCTGGGGAGTACGAGACCCAGTACTTC. Encoded protein: CASSAEAGEYETQYF. The whole variable domain, remainder taken from reference TRBV9 and TRBJ2-5, is DSGVTQTPKHLITATGQRVTLRCSPRSGDLSVYWYQQSLDQGLQFLIQYYNGEERAKGNILERFSAQQFPDLHSELNLSSLELGDSALYFCASSAEAGEYETQYFGPGTRLLVL.

The chain combines TRBV5-6 with TRBJ2-5; the match to TRBD2 covers 9 bases. Germline values: CDR1 SGHDT, CDR2 YYEEEE. CDR3 length equals 16 residues. J lost 4 bases, V lost 4 bases, and 11 bases had no gene match. The CDR3 coding sequence is TGTGCCAGCAGCCACCTTGGCGGGAGGGCCCCAGAGACCCAGTACTTC. Translation gives CASSHLGGRAPETQYF.

V gene TRBV4-1 combines with J gene TRBJ2-2; no firm D call. Between the trimmed V and J ends, which lost 2 bases and 3 bases, there was a span of 10 bases. Per germline, CDR1 MGHRA and CDR2 YSYEKL. There are 15 residues in the CDR3. CDR3 in DNA: TGCGCCAGCAGCCAAAAAGCCCCAGACACCGGGGAGCTGTTTTTT. Amino acid sequence: CASSQKAPDTGELFF.

The chain has TRBV5-1 and TRBJ2-1, with D perhaps matching TRBD1 (5 bases). Germline lookup yields CDR1 SGHRS and CDR2 YFSETQ. V was cut by 2 bases and J by 3 bases, with 15 bases left in between. The length of the CDR3 is 16 residues. DNA of the CDR3: TGCGCCAGCAGCTTTGAAGGGGCCAACTTCTACAATGAGCAGTTCTTC. This gives the protein CASSFEGANFYNEQFF.

The chain joins TRBV7-2 to TRBJ2-2; possibly TRBD2 for D (5 bases). In germline, CDR1 is SGHTA, CDR2 FQGNSA. V was cut by 2 bases and J by 6 bases, with 19 bases left in between. The CDR3 length is 17 residues. CDR3 coding DNA: TGTGCCAGCAGCTTATTACACGCGGCTAGCAATCCCGGGGAGCTGTTTTTT. This translates into CASSLLHAASNPGELFF.

About this clone: Other DNA sequences in this specimen translate into the identical CDR3. The gene calls are TRBV4-3 and TRBJ1-5, with TRBD1 matching over 7 bases. The V gene's germline CDR1 is LGHNA and CDR2 YSLEER. V was clipped by 6 bases and J by 0 bases; unmatched bases: 5. CDR3 length equals 15 residues. The CDR3 DNA reads TGCGCCAGCAGGCCCGACAGGGATAGCAATCAGCCCCAGCATTTT. This codes for CASRPDRDSNQPQHF.

This clone was recorded once. CDR3 sequence (DNA): TGTGCCAGCAGTTTAGGAGAATTAGCGGGAGGCGGCTGGTATGAGCAGTTCTTC. It encodes CASSLGELAGGGWYEQFF. The gene calls are TRBV27 and TRBJ2-1, with 10 bases identical to TRBD2. Germline loops: CDR1 MNHEY, CDR2 SMNVEV (reference sequence). The CDR3 sequence is 18 residues long. The trim removed 2 bases at V and 8 bases at J, leaving 15 bases unmatched.

This clone is medium-sized (0.01 to 0.1%) by share. The rearrangement joins TRBV7-9 to TRBJ2-2; TRBD1 agrees at 7 bases. The V gene end was trimmed by 2 bases and the J gene end by 7 bases; junction bases not matched to a gene: 10. The germline V gene has CDR1 SEHNR and CDR2 FQNEAQ (reference sequence). CDR3 length equals 16 residues. The CDR3 region is CASSLHNRGQGGELFF. The CDR3, as DNA: TGTGCCAGCAGCTTACACAACAGGGGCCAGGGCGGGGAGCTGTTTTTT.

CDR3 sequence (DNA): TGCGCCAGCAGTGACTCCCTTGAGCCGGATTCCTACGAGCAGTACTTC. This codes for CASSDSLEPDSYEQYF. The chain links TRBV10-1 to TRBJ2-7; no clear D. The CDR3 is made up of 16 amino acids. Trimming pared 3 bases from V and 1 base from J, leaving 16 bases between. Germline CDR1 WNHNN, CDR2 SYGVQD (reference sequence).

A single count supports this clone. The rearrangement uses TRBV7-8 and TRBJ1-5; D remains ambiguous. The CDR3 covers 13 residues. Trimming took 1 base from V and 3 from J, leaving 4 bases between them. Germline CDR1 is SGHVS and CDR2 is FQNEAQ. The DNA of the CDR3 is TGTGCCAGCAGCTTAGATCTCAATCAGCCCCAGCATTTT. Its translation is CASSLDLNQPQHF.

The chain uses TRBV6-5 and TRBJ2-5; tentatively, D is TRBD1 (6 bases). The CDR3 covers 16 residues. The ends were cut back, 3 bases at V and 1 base at J, with 15 bases in the middle. Germline lookup yields CDR1 MNHEY and CDR2 SVGAGI. The CDR3 DNA reads as TGTGCCAGCAGTTATGAGGACAGTGGGGTCCAAGAGACCCAGTACTTC. Encoded protein: CASSYEDSGVQETQYF.

CDR3 nucleotides: TGTGCCAGCAGTTTGGGCCTTTCCTCCTACGAGCAGTACTTC. This gives the protein CASSLGLSSYEQYF. V gene TRBV27 combines with J gene TRBJ2-7; no reliable D call. Between the trimmed V and J ends, which lost 3 bases and 0 bases, there was a span of 9 bases. The germline V gene has CDR1 MNHEY and CDR2 SMNVEV (reference sequence). The CDR3 length is 14 residues.

A single count supports this clone. CDR3 residues: CASSSNELTRDRSAYEQYF. The CDR3 region has the DNA TGTGCCAGCAGTTCCAACGAACTCACCCGGGACAGGTCTGCCTACGAGCAGTACTTC. The chain carries TRBV28 and TRBJ2-7; 8 bases match TRBD1. From germline, CDR1 is MDHEN and CDR2 SYDVKM. The CDR3 sequence is 19 residues long. V was pared by 4 bases and J by 2 bases, with 19 bases of the junction left unmatched.

CDR3 DNA sequence: TGTGCCAGCATCTTCCCGGACCTGGGGGAGCTGTTTTTT. Its protein is CASIFPDLGELFF. V usage is TRBV6-4 and J usage is TRBJ2-2; no firm D call. The CDR3 has 13 residues. V was shortened by 7 bases and J by 8 bases, with 14 bases between the two germline ends. CDR1 is MRHNA, CDR2 SNTAGT, per germline.